These 15 T cell receptor beta chains originate from one sample sequenced in a study of type 1 and type 2 diabetes patients. Genomic DNA was the PCR template. A primer set of 30 forward and 13 reverse primers amplified the CDR3. TCRdb called the multiplex PCR reads again in MiXCR, with one record for every CDR3 protein. Of some 250,000 distinct CDR3 sequences in the sample, more than 40% are singletons; the top ten hold 12% to 15%. The sequenced sample consisted of peripheral blood mononuclear cells (PBMCs). The origin of the receptors is a man between 18 and 29 years old with type 2 diabetes.

This clonotype was observed a handful of times. V and J are TRBV6-5 and TRBJ1-2; D unclear. CDR3 size: 15 residues. Germline values: CDR1 MNHEY, CDR2 SVGAGI. Trimming stripped 4 bases from V and 1 base from J, with 13 bases between. The CDR3 coding sequence is TGTGCCAGCAGTTCGACATGGACTGATAACTATGGCTACACCTTC. Translating gives CASSSTWTDNYGYTF.

The chain employs TRBV4-3 and TRBJ2-7; the D is unclear. V dropped 5 bases and J dropped 0 bases, with 11 bases sitting between them. In germline, CDR1 is LGHNA, CDR2 YSLEER. This CDR3 comprises 14 residues. CDR3 coding DNA: TGCGCCAGCAGCACGATTCGGGCCTCCTACGAGCAGTACTTC. It yields the protein CASSTIRASYEQYF.

V and J are TRBV2 and TRBJ1-2; 8 nucleotides line up with TRBD1. Per the germline V gene, CDR1 is SNHLY and CDR2 is FYNNEI. The CDR3 runs 13 residues. V was pared by 10 bases and J by 5 bases, with 9 bases of the junction left unmatched. In DNA form, the CDR3 reads TGTGCCACCCTGCCAGGGGGCAAGTATGGCTACACCTTC. Amino acids: CATLPGGKYGYTF.

Worth noting for this clonotype: The germline gene is not matched at one end of the junction; a read error may be the cause. This chain connects TRBV10-1 to TRBJ2-7; TRBD2 is a possible D gene (5 bases). Germline V gene lookup returns CDR1 WNHNN and CDR2 SYGVQD (reference sequence). The CDR3 totals 14 residues. DNA for the CDR3: TGTGCCAGCAGTCCACCGGGAACCTTTTACGAGCAGTACTTC. Protein: CASSPPGTFYEQYF.

Notes on this clonotype: Relative to the germline gene, one junction end is altered; a read error may explain this. The chain recombines TRBV7-7 with TRBJ2-3; 11 bases line up with TRBD1. This CDR3 comprises 15 residues. Germline V gene lookup returns CDR1 SSHAT and CDR2 FNYEAQ (reference sequence). The CDR3 reads CASSEGQGGADTQYF. The DNA for the CDR3 is TGTGCTAGCAGCGAGGGACAGGGGGGAGCGGATACGCAGTATTTT.

This clonotype came up a few times. The genes are TRBV30 and TRBJ2-7, with a weak D call TRBD2 (5 bases). The CDR3 contains 13 residues. Trimming stripped 5 bases from V and 3 bases from J, with 14 bases between. Germline-derived CDR1 and CDR2 are GTSNPN and SVGIG (reference sequence). CDR3 in DNA: TGTGCCTGGGACCCATCACGGGGCTACGAGCAGTACTTC. Translated, it gives CAWDPSRGYEQYF. Full variable domain (missing parts from reference TRBV30 and TRBJ2-7): SQTIHQWPATLVQPVGSPLSLECTVEGTSNPNLYWYRQAAGRGLQLLFYSVGIGQISSEVPQNLSASRPQDRQFILSSKKLLLSDSGFYLCAWDPSRGYEQYFGPGTRLTVT.

The chain is built from TRBV12-3 or TRBV12-4 and TRBJ2-2, with 7 positions matching TRBD2. This CDR3 comprises 17 residues. The CDR3 sequence: CASGSSAGEVNTGELFF. CDR3 bases: TGTGCTAGTGGTTCGTCCGCGGGGGAAGTTAACACCGGGGAGCTGTTTTTT.

V gene TRBV19 combines with J gene TRBJ1-4; 8 bases match TRBD1. Losses at the gene ends were 6 bases for V and 1 base for J; bases not matched to a gene: 7. Germline loops: CDR1 LNHDA, CDR2 SQIVND (reference sequence). The CDR3 has 16 amino acids. The CDR3 coding sequence is TGTGCCAGTAGCCTATTCAGGGGGCAAACTAATGAAAAACTGTTTTTT. This codes for CASSLFRGQTNEKLFF. Complete variable domain (other parts from reference TRBV19 and TRBJ1-4): DGGITQSPKYLFRKEGQNVTLSCEQNLNHDAMYWYRQDPGQGLRLIYYSQIVNDFQKGDIAEGYSVSREKKESFPLTVTSAQKNPTAFYLCASSLFRGQTNEKLFFGSGTQLSVL.

The gene calls are TRBV6-5 and TRBJ1-1; D unresolved. CDR3 length equals 12 residues. The germline V and J ends were trimmed by 6 bases and 2 bases, with 7 bases remaining between them. Germline lookup yields CDR1 MNHEY and CDR2 SVGAGI. CDR3 sequence: CASRELNTEAFF. DNA of the CDR3: TGTGCCAGCAGGGAGTTAAACACTGAAGCTTTCTTT.

The chain couples TRBV9 to TRBJ2-3, with 7 bases aligning to TRBD2. The germline V gene has CDR1 SGDLS and CDR2 YYNGEE. Trimming took 0 bases from V and 5 from J; bases not matched to a gene: 9. There are 16 residues in the CDR3. The CDR3: CASSVDIGGSGDTQYF. The CDR3 DNA reads as TGTGCCAGCAGCGTAGATATTGGCGGGAGCGGAGATACGCAGTATTTT. The full variable domain, rest sourced from reference TRBV9 and TRBJ2-3, is DSGVTQTPKHLITATGQRVTLRCSPRSGDLSVYWYQQSLDQGLQFLIQYYNGEERAKGNILERFSAQQFPDLHSELNLSSLELGDSALYFCASSVDIGGSGDTQYFGPGTRLTVL.

The chain employs TRBV13 and TRBJ2-7; D could derive from TRBD1 or TRBD2 (5 bases each). V was pared by 6 bases and J by 1 base, with 10 bases between. Germline V gene data show CDR1 as PRHDT and CDR2 as FYEKMQ (reference sequence). The CDR3 loop spans 13 amino acids. In nucleotides, the CDR3 is TGTGCCAGCAGTCCGGGACGGTCCTACGAGCAGTACTTC. Its protein is CASSPGRSYEQYF.

J is TRBJ1-5 and V is TRBV19, with D uncertain. The germline V gene has CDR1 LNHDA and CDR2 SQIVND (reference sequence). Trimming cost V 5 bases and J 4 bases, with 12 bases left between them. The CDR3 has 14 residues. CDR3 coding DNA: TGTGCCAGTAGTCCCGTGGGCACTAATCAGCCCCAGCATTTT. As protein: CASSPVGTNQPQHF.

V and J are TRBV9 and TRBJ1-2; perhaps TRBD1 as D (6 bases). The CDR3 sequence is 13 residues long. The germline CDR1 and CDR2 sequences are SGDLS and YYNGEE. V lost 0 bases and J lost 8, with 11 bases in between. The chain's CDR3 is CASSVAYRDGYTF. The CDR3 coding sequence is TGTGCCAGCAGCGTAGCCTACAGGGACGGCTACACCTTC.

This sequence joins TRBV20-1 and TRBJ2-7; tentatively, D is TRBD2 (5 bases). The CDR3 covers 13 residues. Between the trimmed V and J ends, which lost 6 bases and 4 bases, there was a span of 16 bases. Germline V gene data show CDR1 as DFQATT and CDR2 as SNEGSKA (reference sequence). DNA for the CDR3: TGCAGTGCCCGCGGAGGATACGGGTACGAGCAGTACTTC. Translating it yields CSARGGYGYEQYF.

The CDR3 sequence is CASIQPPDEKLFF. As DNA, the CDR3 is TGTGCCAGTATTCAACCGCCGGATGAAAAACTGTTTTTT. V and J are TRBV19 and TRBJ1-4; D gene uncertain. CDR3 length: 13 amino acids. Trimming stripped 7 bases from V and 6 bases from J, with 12 bases between. Germline-derived CDR1 and CDR2 are LNHDA and SQIVND (reference sequence).